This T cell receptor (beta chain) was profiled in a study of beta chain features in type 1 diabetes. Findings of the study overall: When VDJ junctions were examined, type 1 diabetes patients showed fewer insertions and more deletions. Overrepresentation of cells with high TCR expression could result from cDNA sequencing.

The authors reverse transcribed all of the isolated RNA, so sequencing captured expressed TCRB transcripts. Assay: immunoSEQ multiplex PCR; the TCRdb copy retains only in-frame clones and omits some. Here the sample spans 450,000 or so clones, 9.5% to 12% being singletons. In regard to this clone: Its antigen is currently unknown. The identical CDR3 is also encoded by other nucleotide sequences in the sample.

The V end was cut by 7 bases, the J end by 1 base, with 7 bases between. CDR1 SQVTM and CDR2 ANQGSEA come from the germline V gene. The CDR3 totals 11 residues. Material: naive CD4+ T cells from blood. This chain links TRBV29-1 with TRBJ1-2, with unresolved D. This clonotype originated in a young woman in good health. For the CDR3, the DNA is TGCAGCGGAGGCGGTAACTATGGCTACACCTTC. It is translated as CSGGGNYGYTF.